A selection of T cell receptor beta chains follows, all from one sample in a study of cytomegalovirus exposure and HLA in healthy donors. Assay: immunoSEQ multiplex PCR; the TCRdb copy retains only in-frame clones and omits some. The table has tens of thousands of clones, 79% seen once; the top ten hold just under 3%. The sequenced material came from PBMCs. The source is a woman in her 30s in good health and CMV-seronegative. CDR3s include the opening cysteine and the closing phenylalanine or tryptophan. The order of the fields is clone size, V gene, J gene, D gene, CDR3 protein, CDR3 DNA. A D gene is named only where the DNA matches it firmly. Only part of the rows carry a size: once, few, many, or a class if the clone is expanded.

>NA|TRBV7-6|TRBJ2-1|TRBD1
CASSQGQGGKNEQFF
TGTGCCAGCAGCCAGGGACAGGGAGGGAAAAATGAGCAGTTCTTC
>NA|TRBV2|TRBJ1-2|TRBD1
CASRQGAGYGYTF
TGTGCCAGCAGGCAGGGGGCGGGCTATGGCTACACCTTC
>NA|TRBV6-5|TRBJ2-2|NA
CASSYGGNTGELFF
TGTGCCAGCAGTTACGGCGGGAACACCGGGGAGCTGTTTTTT
>few|TRBV6-5|TRBJ2-7|TRBD2
CASSYSNIAGYYEQYF
TGTGCCAGCAGTTACTCGAATATAGCGGGTTACTACGAGCAGTACTTC
>NA|TRBV7-2|TRBJ2-1|TRBD2
CASSLSAGGWSEQFF
TGTGCCAGCAGCTTAAGTGCGGGAGGTTGGTCTGAGCAGTTCTTC
>NA|TRBV7-9|TRBJ1-4|TRBD1
CSSSFPPGQPNEKLFF
TGTTCCAGCAGCTTTCCCCCGGGACAGCCGAATGAAAAACTGTTTTTT
>NA|TRBV5-5|TRBJ1-5|NA
CASSLVREMDQPQHF
TGTGCCAGCAGCTTGGTTAGGGAGATGGATCAGCCCCAGCATTTT
>once|TRBV21-1|TRBJ2-1|NA
CASSPLRASGINEQFF
TGTGCCAGCAGCCCCCTAAGGGCTAGCGGGATCAATGAGCAGTTCTTC
>NA|TRBV7-6|TRBJ1-1|NA
CASSLAPGMNTEAFF
TGTGCCAGCAGCTTAGCGCCGGGGATGAACACTGAAGCTTTCTTT
>NA|TRBV30|TRBJ1-5|NA
CAWSLLKGDQPQHF
TGTGCCTGGAGCCTCCTGAAGGGGGATCAGCCCCAGCATTTT
>NA|TRBV5-1|TRBJ2-7|NA
CASSDSTGPGYEQYF
TGCGCCAGCAGCGATAGTACAGGCCCTGGGTACGAGCAGTACTTC